These T cell receptor beta chains were read from a single sample in a study of cytomegalovirus exposure and HLA in healthy donors. The table came from immunoSEQ multiplex PCR; TCRdb's copy has only in-frame clones and leaves some out. Here the sample spans about 200,000 clones, roughly 85% being singletons. The sample comprised PBMCs. The source of these receptors is a woman aged 18-29 years in good health and CMV-seronegative. The CDR3 runs from the conserved cysteine through the conserved F or W. A D gene is named only where the DNA matches it firmly. Only part of the rows carry a size: once, few, many, or a class if the clone is expanded.

abundance	d_gene	j_gene	v_gene	CDR3nt	CDR3aa
-	TRBD1	TRBJ2-5	TRBV25-1	TGTGCCAGCAGTGAGACCGGGACAGTTCAAGAGACCCAGTACTTC	CASSETGTVQETQYF
-	-	TRBJ1-5	TRBV19	TGTGCCACCCGAAGGGGTTGGAGCAATCAGCCCCAGCATTTT	CATRRGWSNQPQHF
-	-	TRBJ2-1	TRBV5-6	TGTGCCAGCAGCTTGTATGCCACTAGGGTAAACAATGAGCAGTTCTTC	CASSLYATRVNNEQFF
-	-	TRBJ1-5	TRBV28	TGTGCCAGCAGTTTCTCAGGGGCCCTCTCTCAGCCCCAGCATTTT	CASSFSGALSQPQHF
many	-	TRBJ1-5	TRBV4-1	TGCGCCAGCAGCCAAGTTATCCGGGGGCGAGGCAATCAGCCCCAGCATTTT	CASSQVIRGRGNQPQHF
-	-	TRBJ2-6	TRBV7-3	TGTGCCAGCAGCCCCACCTCTGGGGCCAACGTCCTGACTTTC	CASSPTSGANVLTF
once	-	TRBJ2-2	TRBV4-1	TGCGCCAGCAGCCGACAGAGTCCCGGGGAGCTGTTTTTT	CASSRQSPGELFF
-	-	TRBJ2-7	TRBV27	TGTGCCAGCAGTCCGACCGGGACATTGTACGAGCAGTACTTC	CASSPTGTLYEQYF
-	TRBD1	TRBJ2-7	TRBV30	TGTGCCTGGAGTGGACAGGGGGGAACCTACGAGCAGTACTTC	CAWSGQGGTYEQYF
-	-	TRBJ2-1	TRBV18	TGTGCCAGCTCACCAGACAGCCTCAGGCTGTTCTTC	CASSPDSLRLFF
-	TRBD1	TRBJ2-7	TRBV2	TGTGCCAGCAGTGAACAGGGGGCCACCTACGAGCAGTACTTC	CASSEQGATYEQYF
few	TRBD1	TRBJ2-7	TRBV29-1	TGCAGCGTTTGCCTTCCGGGACAGGGTCCCTACGAGCAGTACTTC	CSVCLPGQGPYEQYF
-	-	TRBJ1-5	TRBV2	TGTGCCAGCAGTGCCTCGGTTAGCAATCAGCCCCAGCATTTT	CASSASVSNQPQHF
few	TRBD1	TRBJ1-2	TRBV5-1	TGCGCCAGCAGCTTCAATCCGGGACAGGGGATGGGCTACACCTTC	CASSFNPGQGMGYTF
-	-	TRBJ1-2	TRBV27	TGTGCCAGCAGTCCCGTGTTGCACGGTGGCTACACCTTC	CASSPVLHGGYTF
-	-	TRBJ2-3	TRBV27	TGTGCCAGCAGTTTTAGCACGGTGATGCCAGATACGCAGTATTTT	CASSFSTVMPDTQYF